The 9 T cell receptor beta chains listed next were all sequenced from one sample in a study of blood T cell repertoires in COVID-19. Assay used: immunoSEQ multiplex PCR; TCRdb lists only in-frame clones, some missing. This sample has 200,000 to 250,000 clones, with around 81% found just once. Sequencing used peripheral blood. These receptors were taken from a woman under 40 who had recovered from COVID-19.

CDR3 nucleotides: TGTGCCAGCTCACCACCGAGTATAGGGGTCCCTGAAGCTTTCTTT. Encoded protein: CASSPPSIGVPEAFF. The V gene is TRBV18, the J gene TRBJ1-1; possible D gene TRBD1, 5 bases. CDR3 length: 15 amino acids. Deletions cut 0 bases from V and 6 bases from J, with 14 bases between. Germline V gives CDR1 KGHSH, CDR2 LQKENI.

The V call is TRBV30, the J call TRBJ2-5, with 11 bases lining up with TRBD1. With V trimmed by 5 bases and J by 5 bases, 7 bases remained unmatched. The CDR3 length is 14 residues. Germline values: CDR1 GTSNPN, CDR2 SVGIG (reference sequence). The CDR3 reads CAWGQGAGKETQYF. The DNA for the CDR3 is TGTGCCTGGGGACAGGGGGCGGGAAAGGAGACCCAGTACTTC.

The CDR3, as DNA: TGTGCCAGCAGGCTTGGGACAGGGGTACAGTATTTT. Translating gives CASRLGTGVQYF. The J gene is TRBJ2-3, the V gene TRBV6-5; TRBD1 aligns across 10 bases. The CDR3 runs 12 residues. With V trimmed by 6 bases and J by 12 bases, 6 bases remained unmatched. Germline values: CDR1 MNHEY, CDR2 SVGAGI.

The table lists this clone with many counts. The chain recombines TRBV6-2 or TRBV6-3 with TRBJ2-5; TRBD1 might be the D (5 bases). V gave up 5 bases and J gave up 1 base, with 8 bases separating them. Germline V CDR1 and CDR2: MNHEY, SVGEGT. The CDR3 covers 13 residues. The CDR3 region is CASSGQSQETQYF. CDR3 in DNA: TGTGCCAGCAGTGGACAAAGCCAAGAGACCCAGTACTTC.

This clone is a singleton in its sample. Different DNA sequences within this sample yield the same CDR3. The chain recombines TRBV7-3 with TRBJ2-5, with 9 bases lining up with TRBD2. Losses at the gene ends were 5 bases for V and 5 bases for J; bases not matched to a gene: 6. Germline CDR1 and CDR2: SGHTA and FQGTGA. This CDR3 is built from 14 residues. This CDR3 is CASSLSGSRETQYF. CDR3 sequence (DNA): TGTGCCAGCAGCCTTAGCGGGAGTAGGGAGACCCAGTACTTC.

The chain has TRBV28 and TRBJ2-1; 12 bases fit TRBD2. V trimming: 10 bases; J trimming: 14 bases; junction bases outside the gene matches: 9. The germline V gene has CDR1 MDHEN and CDR2 SYDVKM. The CDR3 loop spans 12 amino acids. CDR3 sequence: CATGLAGWGKFF. DNA for the CDR3: TGTGCCACGGGACTAGCGGGCTGGGGGAAGTTCTTC.

The chain couples TRBV30 to TRBJ2-7; 11 bases map to TRBD1. Losses at the gene ends were 3 bases for V and 2 bases for J; bases not matched to a gene: 9. CDR1 and CDR2 from the germline V gene are GTSNPN and SVGIG (reference sequence). The CDR3 length is 16 residues. The CDR3 protein is CAWSDLGQGGPYEQYF. The CDR3 nucleotides are TGTGCCTGGAGCGACCTGGGACAGGGGGGACCCTACGAGCAGTACTTC.

V is TRBV6-7 and J is TRBJ2-4; 7 nucleotides line up with TRBD1. TRBV6-7 is known as an ORF, though its function is uncertain. The CDR3 loop spans 20 amino acids. J lost 7 bases, V lost 2 bases, and 23 bases had no gene match. Written as DNA, the CDR3 is TGTGCCAGCAGTTACCCATCATGTCGCCGGGACAGACCCTATGGGAACATTCAGTACTTC. Its protein product is CASSYPSCRRDRPYGNIQYF.

This chain uses TRBV19 with TRBJ2-1; tentative D call: TRBD1 (5 bases). V lost 1 base to trimming and J lost 2 bases, with 18 bases between them. CDR1 is LNHDA, CDR2 SQIVND, per germline (reference sequence). CDR3 length: 18 residues. As DNA, the CDR3 is TGTGCCAGTAGTATAGGGGGCCGGCTGAGGCTAACCTACAATGAGCAGTTCTTC. Residues: CASSIGGRLRLTYNEQFF.